The 29 T cell receptor beta chains below were found in one sample sequenced in a study of T-cell reconstitution after alpha-beta-depleted transplantation in children. Unique molecular identifiers were used to barcode this TCRbeta library. TCRdb fed the PCR reads into MiXCR, producing one record per CDR3 protein. The data contain 700,000 to 850,000 distinct CDR3 sequences, 15% to 20% of them seen just once; the ten biggest clones take up approximately 5%. This specimen consisted of PBMCs, mostly from graft donor cells, obtained 360 days after TCRalphabeta/CD19-depleted stem cell transplant. The receptors come from a male patient aged 10 to 17 who had a stem cell transplant for acute lymphoblastic leukemia, so the T cells may come from the graft donor.

The chain is built from TRBV3-1 and TRBJ1-4, with a weak D call TRBD1 (5 bases). V was pared by 1 base and J by 4 bases, with 19 bases between. CDR1 is LGHDT and CDR2 is YNNKEL in the germline V gene (reference sequence). The CDR3 covers 18 residues. The CDR3 spells CASSQVSSLWGDNEKLFF. CDR3 bases: TGTGCCAGCAGCCAAGTTTCGTCGTTGTGGGGGGATAATGAAAAACTGTTTTTT.

This clonotype was seen more than once but under ten times. CDR3 sequence reads: CSVLIGTQPQHF. CDR3 DNA sequence: TGCAGCGTTCTTATAGGGACTCAGCCCCAGCATTTT. The rearrangement links TRBV29-1 to TRBJ1-5; TRBD1 is a possible D gene (5 bases). CDR1 is SQVTM and CDR2 is ANQGSEA in the germline V gene. V gave up 5 bases and J gave up 6 bases, with 11 bases separating them. This CDR3 region has 12 residues.

This chain connects TRBV29-1 to TRBJ1-1; D is ambiguous. The CDR3 is 11 amino acids. CDR1 and CDR2 from the germline V gene are SQVTM and ANQGSEA. Trimming took off 3 bases at V and 9 bases at J, with 11 bases between the two ends. CDR3 DNA: TGCAGCGTTGAGTCCCCGGCCCAAGCTTTCTTT. It codes for CSVESPAQAFF.

This rearrangement joins TRBV12-3 or TRBV12-4 to TRBJ2-3; 12 bases match TRBD2. V trimming: 3 bases; J trimming: 2 bases; junction bases outside the gene matches: 3. This CDR3 contains 16 residues. This chain's CDR3 is CASSLTSGGPTDTQYF. CDR3 bases: TGTGCCAGCAGTTTGACTAGCGGGGGACCCACAGATACGCAGTATTTT.

V usage is TRBV27 and J usage is TRBJ2-3; 9 positions agree with TRBD2. V lost 1 base and J lost 2; bases outside the gene matches: 4. The CDR3 consists of 16 residues. Germline assignment: CDR1 MNHEY and CDR2 SMNVEV (reference sequence). CDR3 sequence: CASSLFLAGPTDTQYF. For the CDR3, the DNA is TGTGCCAGCAGTTTATTTCTAGCGGGGCCCACAGATACGCAGTATTTT.

This clonotype has more than one count but fewer than ten. This chain joins TRBV10-3 and TRBJ2-1; TRBD2 is a possible D gene (6 bases). V gave up 3 bases and J gave up 0 bases, with 12 bases separating them. CDR3 length: 16 amino acids. Looked up from germline, CDR1 is ENHRY and CDR2 is SYGVKD. The CDR3 here is CAISDPGTASYNEQFF. The CDR3 coding sequence is TGTGCCATCAGTGACCCCGGGACTGCCTCCTACAATGAGCAGTTCTTC.

This clonotype was recorded many times. This chain links TRBV12-3 or TRBV12-4 with TRBJ1-5; 8 bases agree with TRBD1. Unmatched junction bases numbered 3, after V lost 1 base and J lost 4 bases. The CDR3 has 15 amino acids. The CDR3 DNA sequence: TGTGCCAGCAGTTTAGGGGACAGGTATAATCAGCCCCAGCATTTT. This sequence encodes CASSLGDRYNQPQHF.

This clonotype has a count of ten or more. The genes are TRBV5-8 and TRBJ2-3, with 9 bases identical to TRBD2. The CDR3 runs 16 residues. The V segment lost 0 bases and the J segment 1 base; nucleotides outside the gene matches: 3. CDR1 SGHTS and CDR2 YDEGEE come from the germline V gene. The CDR3 loop reads CASSLGLAARTDTQYF. In DNA form, the CDR3 reads TGTGCCAGCAGCTTGGGACTAGCGGCCCGCACAGATACGCAGTATTTT.

The J gene is TRBJ2-7, the V gene TRBV7-3, with a tentative D call TRBD2 (5 bases). In germline, CDR1 is SGHTA, CDR2 FQGTGA. Between the trimmed V and J ends, which lost 6 bases and 7 bases, there was a span of 16 bases. The CDR3 has 13 amino acids. Here the CDR3 DNA reads TGTGCCAGCAGTCCAGGAGGAGTTGGGGAGCAGTACTTC. Its translation is CASSPGGVGEQYF.

V and J are TRBV7-2 and TRBJ2-4, with 9 bases matching TRBD1. V trimming: 1 base; J trimming: 6 bases; junction bases outside the gene matches: 10. There are 17 residues in the CDR3. Germline V gene lookup returns CDR1 SGHTA and CDR2 FQGNSA. CDR3 loop: CASSLGVTGGQGNIQYF. In nucleotides, the CDR3 is TGTGCCAGCAGCTTAGGCGTGACAGGGGGACAGGGAAACATTCAGTACTTC. Supplemented by reference TRBV7-2 and TRBJ2-4, the full variable domain reads GAGVSQSPSNKVTEKGKDVELRCDPISGHTALYWYRQSLGQGLEFLIYFQGNSAPDKSGLPSDRFSAERTGGSVSTLTIQRTQQEDSAVYLCASSLGVTGGQGNIQYFGAGTRLSVL.

This clonotype has more than one count but fewer than ten. Written as DNA, the CDR3 is TGTGCCAGCAGCTCTACAGCGCCGGGGGGGGAGCTGTTTTTT. Translation gives CASSSTAPGGELFF. The chain carries TRBV7-3 and TRBJ2-2; a possible D gene is TRBD2 (5 bases). Germline CDR1 reads SGHTA; CDR2 reads FQGTGA. This CDR3 region has 14 residues. Deletions cut 4 bases from V and 8 bases from J, with 14 bases between. The whole variable domain, filled in from reference TRBV7-3 and TRBJ2-2, reads GAGVSQTPSNKVTEKGKYVELRCDPISGHTALYWYRQSLGQGPEFLIYFQGTGAADDSGLPNDRFFAVRPEGSVSTLKIQRTERGDSAVYLCASSSTAPGGELFFGEGSRLTVL.

Only a few counts were recorded for this clonotype. The V call is TRBV6-1, the J call TRBJ2-1, with TRBD1 matching 8 bases. Germline V lookup: CDR1 MNHNS, CDR2 SASEGT. V gave up 5 bases and J gave up 6 bases; unmatched junction bases: 6. This CDR3 comprises 14 residues. The CDR3 reads CASSTGGAGNEQFF. Here the CDR3 DNA reads TGTGCCAGCAGTACAGGGGGAGCGGGCAATGAGCAGTTCTTC.

The CDR3 region has the DNA TGTGCCAGCTCCTTACCGGGACTAGCGCAATACGAGCAGTACTTC. Its protein is CASSLPGLAQYEQYF. The rearrangement links TRBV7-2 to TRBJ2-7; TRBD2 matches 10 bases. The ends lost 8 bases at V and 4 bases at J; junction bases unmatched: 11. Germline V CDR1 and CDR2: SGHTA, FQGNSA. The CDR3 contains 15 residues.

This clonotype was picked up a small number of times. The rearrangement links TRBV12-3 or TRBV12-4 to TRBJ2-4; D remains ambiguous. The CDR3 is 14 residues long. Trimming took 5 bases from V and 0 from J, leaving 8 bases between them. Written as DNA, the CDR3 is TGTGCCAGCAGTAGGGAACTAGCCAAAAACATTCAGTACTTC. Translation: CASSRELAKNIQYF.

This clonotype was seen only a few times. The V gene is TRBV12-3 or TRBV12-4, the J gene TRBJ2-1; TRBD2 aligns across 7 bases. The CDR3 has 12 amino acids. J gave up 15 bases and V 5 bases, and 10 bases lay outside the gene matches. Here the CDR3 reads CASSHGSPGGFF. In nucleotides, the CDR3 is TGTGCCAGCAGTCACGGGTCCCCGGGAGGGTTCTTC.

This clonotype has a count of ten or more. The chain links TRBV29-1 to TRBJ2-5; D gene unclear. The CDR3 loop spans 12 amino acids. Germline values: CDR1 SQVTM, CDR2 ANQGSEA. V lost 0 bases and J 7 bases, leaving 9 bases between the germline ends. DNA for the CDR3: TGCAGCGTTGAAGACCAACTGGGGACCCAGTACTTC. Its protein is CSVEDQLGTQYF.

The V gene is TRBV5-1, the J gene TRBJ2-1; D may match TRBD1 or TRBD2 (6 bases each). This CDR3 is built from 16 residues. Deletions cut 0 bases from V and 6 bases from J, with 16 bases between. The germline CDR1 and CDR2 sequences are SGHRS and YFSETQ. The CDR3 nucleotides read TGCGCCAGCAGCTTGGGTCCCATTAAGGGGGGCAATGAGCAGTTCTTC. Its translation: CASSLGPIKGGNEQFF.

As for this clonotype: Sequence at one end of the junction differs from germline and may be a read error. CDR3: CASGFSFRETQYF. In DNA form, the CDR3 reads TGTGCCAGCGGTTTTTCTTTCAGAGAGACCCAGTACTTC. The chain combines TRBV12-3 or TRBV12-4 with TRBJ2-5, with unresolved D. This CDR3 has 13 residues.

A remark on this clonotype: Just one base apart from a much larger clone, this may be a read error. The chain combines TRBV9 with TRBJ2-7, with TRBD1 identical over 8 bases. Germline V gene sequence: CDR1 SGDLS, CDR2 YYNGEE. This CDR3 is built from 14 residues. The CDR3 sequence is CANSLRQGTYEQYF. The CDR3 DNA sequence: TGTGCCAACAGCCTACGACAGGGGACCTACGAGCAGTACTTC. The whole variable domain, remainder taken from reference TRBV9 and TRBJ2-7, is DSGVTQTPKHLITATGQRVTLRCSPRSGDLSVYWYQQSLDQGLQFLIQYYNGEERAKGNILERFSAQQFPDLHSELNLSSLELGDSALYFCANSLRQGTYEQYFGPGTRLTVT.

A few counts support this clonotype. This chain connects TRBV7-9 to TRBJ2-3; TRBD2 aligns across 12 bases. The J segment lost 6 bases and the V segment lost 4 bases, leaving 5 bases of the junction unmatched. The germline V gene encodes CDR1 SEHNR and CDR2 FQNEAQ (reference sequence). The CDR3 covers 15 residues. The chain's CDR3 is CASSSTSGRVDTQYF. In DNA, the CDR3 is TGTGCCAGCAGCTCGACTAGCGGGAGAGTGGATACGCAGTATTTT. Filled out from reference TRBV7-9 and TRBJ2-3, the complete variable domain reads DTGVSQNPRHKITKRGQNVTFRCDPISEHNRLYWYRQTLGQGPEFLTYFQNEAQLEKSRLLSDRFSAERPKGSFSTLEIQRTEQGDSAMYLCASSSTSGRVDTQYFGPGTRLTVL.

DNA for the CDR3: TGTGCCAGCAGGGGACTCGGTTTTGAGTTGTTTTTT. Amino acid sequence: CASRGLGFELFF. The chain has TRBV12-3 or TRBV12-4 and TRBJ2-2, with a tentative D call TRBD2 (6 bases). CDR3 size: 12 residues. V gave up 6 bases and J gave up 15 bases, with 17 bases separating them.

A few counts support this clonotype. The rearrangement uses TRBV12-3 or TRBV12-4 and TRBJ2-5; TRBD2 matches 10 bases. V shed 6 bases, J shed 5 bases, and the junction held 6 bases outside the gene matches. This CDR3 has 14 amino acids. This CDR3 is CASRKREGGETQYF. The DNA for the CDR3 is TGTGCCAGCAGAAAGCGGGAGGGCGGGGAGACCCAGTACTTC.

Ten or more counts support this clonotype. The rearrangement uses TRBV3-1 and TRBJ2-1, with 7 bases fitting TRBD1. Unmatched junction bases numbered 11, after V lost 4 bases and J lost 5 bases. The CDR3 extends over 16 amino acids. The germline V gene encodes CDR1 LGHDT and CDR2 YNNKEL (reference sequence). This CDR3 reads CASSPTYRTGHNEQFF. CDR3 in DNA: TGTGCCAGCAGCCCTACTTACCGGACAGGTCACAATGAGCAGTTCTTC.

Only a few counts were recorded for this clonotype. The chain couples TRBV11-2 to TRBJ2-1; 7 bases map to TRBD2. Germline CDR1 SGHAT, CDR2 FQNNGV. The CDR3 length is 15 residues. V lost 1 base to trimming and J lost 8 bases; unmatched junction nucleotides: 8. The CDR3 DNA reads TGTGCCAGCAGCTTAGGAGCCCTTACTAGCGATGAGCAGTTCTTC. Translating it yields CASSLGALTSDEQFF.

This sequence joins TRBV5-1 and TRBJ2-1; 12 bases fit TRBD2. Germline lookup yields CDR1 SGHRS and CDR2 YFSETQ. The J segment lost 2 bases and the V segment lost 1 base, leaving 13 bases of the junction unmatched. The CDR3 sequence is 20 residues long. CDR3 amino acids: CASSLTDPLRLAGAYNEQFF. CDR3 bases: TGCGCCAGCAGCTTGACCGACCCCCTGAGACTAGCGGGAGCCTACAATGAGCAGTTCTTC.

V and J are TRBV6-1 and TRBJ2-2; D ambiguous. The CDR3 has 16 residues. Trimming left V 6 bases short and J 2 bases short, with 16 bases between. Germline CDR1 is MNHNS and CDR2 is SASEGT. CDR3 amino acids: CASSIVARVNTGELFF. The CDR3 nucleotides read TGTGCCAGCAGCATAGTCGCGAGAGTCAACACCGGGGAGCTGTTTTTT.

V and J are TRBV10-3 and TRBJ1-6; D is undetermined. CDR3 length: 13 residues. Looked up from germline, CDR1 is ENHRY and CDR2 is SYGVKD. V lost 3 bases, J lost 7 bases, and 7 bases lay in between. In nucleotides, the CDR3 is TGTGCCATCAGTGAACAGCCAAATTCACCCCTCCACTTT. Residues: CAISEQPNSPLHF.

This clonotype was counted a few times. The V call is TRBV11-1, the J call TRBJ2-2; 14 bases fit TRBD2. V was pared by 7 bases and J by 3 bases, with 10 bases of the junction left unmatched. The CDR3 length is 18 residues. CDR1 and CDR2 (germline): SGHAT, FQDESV (reference sequence). In DNA, the CDR3 is TGTGCCAGCACTTTGTGGGGACTAGCGGGAGCGGACACCGGGGAGCTGTTTTTT. Translation gives CASTLWGLAGADTGELFF.

Only a few counts were recorded for this clonotype. This sequence joins TRBV6-5 and TRBJ2-3; TRBD2 matches 8 bases. The CDR3 covers 15 residues. Trimming cost V 0 bases and J 6 bases; bases outside gene matches: 5. Germline lookup yields CDR1 MNHEY and CDR2 SVGAGI. For the CDR3, the DNA is TGTGCCAGCAGTTACTCTCCGGGACTAGGGGATACGCAGTATTTT. Protein sequence: CASSYSPGLGDTQYF.